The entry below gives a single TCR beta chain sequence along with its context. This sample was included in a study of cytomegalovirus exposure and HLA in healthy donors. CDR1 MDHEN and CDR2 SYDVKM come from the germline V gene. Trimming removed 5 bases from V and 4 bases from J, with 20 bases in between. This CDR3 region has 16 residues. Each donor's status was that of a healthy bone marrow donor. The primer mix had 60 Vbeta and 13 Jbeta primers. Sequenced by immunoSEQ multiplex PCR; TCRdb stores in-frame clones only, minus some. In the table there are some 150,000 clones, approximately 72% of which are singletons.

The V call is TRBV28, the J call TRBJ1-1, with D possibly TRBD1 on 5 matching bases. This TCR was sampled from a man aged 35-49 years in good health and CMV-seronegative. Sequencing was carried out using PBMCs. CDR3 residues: CASSLTIAGRGTEAFF. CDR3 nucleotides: TGTGCCAGCAGTCTCACGATCGCAGGGCGGGGCACTGAAGCTTTCTTT.